The clone carrying this T cell receptor (beta chain) was picked up many times. The antigen is not known. The sample belongs to a study of response to subunit inactivated influenza vaccine. Study results and limitations: Researchers suggested that each seasonal influenza vaccination recruits few new T cells.

TCRdb used MiXCR to reprocess the RT-PCR reads, holding one entry per CDR3 protein. This sample has under 950,000 distinct CDR3 sequences; 21% occur once, and the top ten carry 10%. Trimming removed 2 bases at V and 7 bases at J, with 18 bases between. There are 15 residues in the CDR3. The sample in question was PBMCs from blood, obtained roughly 5 days after vaccination. J is TRBJ2-7 and V is TRBV12-3 or TRBV12-4, with D possibly being TRBD1 (7 bases). The receptor's source is a man aged 50-60 years who received an inactivated influenza vaccine. The CDR3 bases are TGTGCCAGCAGTTTAAGGGGACAGAAACGGGAGGAGCAGTACTTC. Protein product: CASSLRGQKREEQYF.